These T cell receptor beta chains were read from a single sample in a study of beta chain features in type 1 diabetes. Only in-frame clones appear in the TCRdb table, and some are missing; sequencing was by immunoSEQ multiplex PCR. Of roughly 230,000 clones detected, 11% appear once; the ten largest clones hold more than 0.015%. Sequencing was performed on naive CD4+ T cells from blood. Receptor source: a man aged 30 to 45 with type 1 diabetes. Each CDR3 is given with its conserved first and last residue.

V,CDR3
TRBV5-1,CASSRSNGADEKLFF
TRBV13,CASSPGNYGYTF
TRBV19,CASSPQGDYGYTF
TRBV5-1,CASSSQGTGELFF
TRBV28,CASTSSPVDEQFF
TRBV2,CASSEGFNEQFF
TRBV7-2,CASSPGGPVNEQFF
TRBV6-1,CASTQETQYF
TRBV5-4,CASSLSSGNTGELFF
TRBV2,CASSRPGGGPRNF
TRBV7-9,CASSLGTSGKWETQYF
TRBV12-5,CASGRLAGGPGDTQYF
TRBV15,CATSRGTRLEGEAFF
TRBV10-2,CASRILAGGTTDTQYF
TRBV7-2,CASSLVGQTSYEQYF
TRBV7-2,CASSSSPGVYEQYF
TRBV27,CASRGRDRDYEQYF
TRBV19,CASKDGQLNTEAFF
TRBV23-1,CASSQSGQATPYNSPLHF
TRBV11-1,CASSLMAGGADTQYF
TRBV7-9,CASSLGAAVNYGYTF
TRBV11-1,CASSRQGRDEQYF
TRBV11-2,CASSLWDSQETQYF
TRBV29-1,CSVEDQANYGYTF
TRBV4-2,CASSQIAETEQFF
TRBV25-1,CASSTGLGTDTQYF
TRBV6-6,CASTAGVWNEQFF
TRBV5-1,CASSSTGVNEQFF
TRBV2,CASSDDRGDEKLFF
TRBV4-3,CASSQDHSYSGANVLTF
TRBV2,CASRREGLPTGELFF
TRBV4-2,CASSQDQTDTQYF
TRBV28,CASSLRDTQYF
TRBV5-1,CASNPGTSRETQYF
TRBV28,CASSLPGLAGPSYEQYF
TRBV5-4,CASSLWTGGPQETQYF
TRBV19,CASSIGGLRPQHF
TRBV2,CASSESGSSNQPQHF
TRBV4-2,CASSQVPGENTEAFF
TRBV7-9,CASSRTSGGASEQFF
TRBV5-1,CASSPRVAGGLQETQYF
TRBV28,CASSFGVGTYGYNEQFF
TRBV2,CASTDRAKGTEAFF
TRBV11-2,CASSLARAAGELFF
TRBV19,CASKREDSNTGELFF
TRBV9,CASSPSRGIDINEQFF
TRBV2,CASRQEGAFGYTF
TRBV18,CASSPPSAGVSGELFF
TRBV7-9,CASSSLAKNIQYF